This TCR beta chain was sequenced during a study of OX40 agonist ivuxolimab in advanced cancers. Study-level background: Patients were given ivuxolimab, an antibody that agonizes OX40 (CD134).

Repertoires were generated with immunoSEQ multiplex PCR, while TCRdb's copy carries only in-frame clones and drops some. Counted here are some 73,000 clones, about nine tenths occurring once; the ten biggest clones make up about 10%. With 2 bases removed from V and 5 bases from J, the gap between germline ends came to 9 bases. This CDR3 spans 13 amino acids. Germline values: CDR1 SGHAT, CDR2 FQDESV (reference sequence). Patients were ruled out by autoimmune disease history or systemic immunosuppression. The V and J genes are TRBV11-1 and TRBJ1-1; D is possibly TRBD1 (6 bases). The starting material was CD4+ or CD8+ T cells sorted from blood, obtained in a trial of the OX40 agonist ivuxolimab. This receptor was obtained from an adult with an advanced solid tumor such as melanoma, head and neck, liver or kidney cancer. The CDR3 coding sequence is TGTGCCAGCAGCTTATTAGGGACAACTGAAGCTTTCTTT. Protein sequence: CASSLLGTTEAFF.